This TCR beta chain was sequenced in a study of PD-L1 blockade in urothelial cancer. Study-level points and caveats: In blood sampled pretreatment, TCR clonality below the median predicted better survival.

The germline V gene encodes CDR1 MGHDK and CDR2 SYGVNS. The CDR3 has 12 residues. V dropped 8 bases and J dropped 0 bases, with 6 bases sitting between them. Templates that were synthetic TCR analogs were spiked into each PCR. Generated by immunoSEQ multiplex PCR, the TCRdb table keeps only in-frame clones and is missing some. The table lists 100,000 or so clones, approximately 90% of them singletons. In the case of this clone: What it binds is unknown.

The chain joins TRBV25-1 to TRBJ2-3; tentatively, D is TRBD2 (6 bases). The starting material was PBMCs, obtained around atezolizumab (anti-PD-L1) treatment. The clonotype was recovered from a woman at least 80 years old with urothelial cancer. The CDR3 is CASGTSTDTQYF. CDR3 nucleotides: TGTGCCAGCGGGACTAGCACAGATACGCAGTATTTT.